The clone carrying this T cell receptor beta chain was found many times. Time point here: before trial treatment. The CDR3 covers 11 residues. The ends were cut back, 7 bases at V and 7 bases at J, with 8 bases in the middle. Per germline, CDR1 MNHEY and CDR2 SVGAGI. The sample is drawn from a study of low-dose radiotherapy and immunotherapy resistance in tumors. Study details: Patients took aspirin 300 mg by mouth once daily. This continued for four cycles, starting on cycle 1 day 1.

Covering alpha and beta chains, TRAV- and TRBV-specific primers were used for the first-strand cDNA. The PCR that amplified TCRs ran for 15 to 25 cycles, relying on a constant-region primer and a V-primer adapter. One entry per CDR3 protein results from TCRdb running MiXCR on the reads. This sample has about 82,000 distinct CDR3 sequences; 18% occur once, and the top ten carry roughly 6%. The sequencing used PBMCs, collected before treatment. The chain couples TRBV6-5 to TRBJ2-1; D not certain. This clonotype originated in a male donor with prostate cancer. The CDR3 nucleotides read TGTGCCAGCATGACCGCAAATGAGCAGTTCTTC. Amino acid sequence: CASMTANEQFF.